Included here is one T cell receptor beta chain sequence, with context. V shed 2 bases and J shed 11 bases, with 18 bases lying between them. Germline loops: CDR1 SGHVS, CDR2 FQNEAQ. The length of the CDR3 is 14 residues. The sample comes from a study of blood T cell repertoires in COVID-19. Whole-study context: The cDNA or gDNA used as material had been derived from T cells, B-cell-depleted T cells, or PBMCs.

Using immunoSEQ multiplex PCR, the repertoire was profiled, and TCRdb retains in-frame clones only, with some absent. This table has around 80,000 clones, roughly 88% appearing once. The origin of this receptor is a woman at least 80 years old with acute or convalescent COVID-19. The V call is TRBV7-8, the J call TRBJ2-5; D is ambiguous. Source material: peripheral blood. The CDR3: CASSLKAEPWRQYF. The CDR3 bases are TGTGCCAGCAGCTTAAAGGCAGAGCCTTGGCGGCAGTACTTC.